This T cell receptor (beta chain) was recorded in a study of CD8+ T cells in alopecia areata. About the study: Severity scores in treated patients reflected the percentage of scalp affected. Notes on the study in general: The link between baseline CD8+ expansion and response remains uncertain with one nonresponder.

Extraction of RNA preceded its reverse transcription into cDNA, which served as the sequencing template. Profiled with immunoSEQ multiplex PCR; TCRdb holds only in-frame clones, not every one. The data show around 100,000 clones, under 60% seen once. The CDR3 length is 16 residues. Germline values: CDR1 LGHNT, CDR2 FRNRAP. Losses at the gene ends were 3 bases for V and 7 bases for J; bases not matched to a gene: 12. With regard to this clone: Its antigen remains unidentified.

Indicated treatment: oral pan-JAK inhibitor, 5-10 mg twice daily. The study team obtained lesional scalp punch biopsies and peripheral blood from alopecia areata patients. The genes are TRBV12-5 and TRBJ2-1, with TRBD2 matching 7 bases. Sample: CD8+ T cells sorted from blood, taken at week 24, from a patient treated with tofacitinib. This sequence was found in a human donor with alopecia areata. The CDR3 sequence is CASGFPSGDPSNEQFF. The CDR3 bases are TGTGCTAGTGGTTTCCCCAGCGGGGACCCCTCGAATGAGCAGTTCTTC.